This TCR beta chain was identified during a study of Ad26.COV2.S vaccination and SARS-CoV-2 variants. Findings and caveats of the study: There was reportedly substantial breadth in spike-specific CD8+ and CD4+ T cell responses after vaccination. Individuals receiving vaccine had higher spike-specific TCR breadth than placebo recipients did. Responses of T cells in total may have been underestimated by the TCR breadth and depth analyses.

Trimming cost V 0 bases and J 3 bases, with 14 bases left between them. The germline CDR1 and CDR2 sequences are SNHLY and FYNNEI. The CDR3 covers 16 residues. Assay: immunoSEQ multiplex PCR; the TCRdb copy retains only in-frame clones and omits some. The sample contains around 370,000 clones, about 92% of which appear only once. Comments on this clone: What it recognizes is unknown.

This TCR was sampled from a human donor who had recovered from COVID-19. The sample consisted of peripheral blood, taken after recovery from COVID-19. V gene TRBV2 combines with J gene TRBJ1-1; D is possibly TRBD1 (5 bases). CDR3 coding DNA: TGTGCCAGCAGTGAAGCTCCGACCCTAGGGGACACTGAAGCTTTCTTT. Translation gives CASSEAPTLGDTEAFF.